This T cell receptor (beta chain) was profiled in a study of cytomegalovirus exposure and HLA in healthy donors. Study-level findings and limits: As was reported, the classifier diagnosed cytomegalovirus status with high specificity and sensitivity. Likely technical artifact: a cluster of highly shared sequence variants.

PCR used 60 Vbeta primers and 13 Jbeta primers. Libraries were prepared by immunoSEQ multiplex PCR; TCRdb keeps only in-frame clonotypes and omits some of them. Seen in this sample are about 32,000 clones; the ten most common clones hold roughly 5%. Details on this clone: Its antigen is as yet unknown.

This CDR3 has 15 residues. Germline assignment: CDR1 SGHRS and CDR2 YFSETQ. Trimming took 1 base from V and 2 from J, leaving 12 bases between them. The chain recombines TRBV5-1 with TRBJ1-2; D might be TRBD1 (5 bases). This clonotype originated in a female donor in good health and CMV-seronegative. Sample: PBMCs. CDR3 coding DNA: TGCGCCAGCAGCTTGAGGACATCCTCAAACTATGGCTACACCTTC. It encodes CASSLRTSSNYGYTF.